The rows below give T cell receptor beta chains drawn from one sample of a study of T cell repertoires in cytomegalovirus infection. No antigens are known for them. From the reads, TCRdb called clonotypes with MiXCR, one entry per CDR3 protein. Among 680,000 or so distinct CDR3 sequences listed, roughly 30% were seen once. Sequences were derived from cultured PBMCs, sampled from culture after CMV antigen stimulation. The source of these receptors is a human donor in good health (CMV status not recorded). Some clones in this sample may be carry-over from other donors' samples. Each CDR3 is given with its conserved first and last residue. The order of the fields is CDR3 DNA, CDR3 protein, clone size, D gene, V gene, J gene. A D gene is named only where the DNA matches it firmly. Clone size appears in some rows only: once, few, many, or a class for an expanded clone.

DNA: TGTGCCAGCAGCTTAGCGCATGGGGGCACTGAAGCTTTCTTT
CDR3: CASSLAHGGTEAFF
size: few
D: NA
V: TRBV7-2
J: TRBJ1-1

DNA: TGTGCCATCAGTTCACGAGCGGGGGGTGCCTACGAGCAGTACTTC
CDR3: CAISSRAGGAYEQYF
size: NA
D: TRBD2
V: TRBV10-3
J: TRBJ2-7

DNA: TGTGCCAGCAGCTACAGCCAGGGCACAGATACGCAGTATTTT
CDR3: CASSYSQGTDTQYF
size: few
D: NA
V: TRBV11-2
J: TRBJ2-3

DNA: TGTGCCAGCAGCCCGGGACAGGATAATTTTTACAATGAGCAGTTCTTC
CDR3: CASSPGQDNFYNEQFF
size: NA
D: TRBD1
V: TRBV6-6
J: TRBJ2-1

DNA: TGTGCCAGCAGCTTAGCAGGACAGGGGGACGACCAAGAGACCCAGTACTTC
CDR3: CASSLAGQGDDQETQYF
size: NA
D: TRBD1
V: TRBV7-8
J: TRBJ2-5

DNA: TGTGCCACCCGGGACAGAGTGAACACCGGGGAGCTGTTTTTT
CDR3: CATRDRVNTGELFF
size: NA
D: TRBD1
V: TRBV10-3
J: TRBJ2-2

DNA: TGTGCCAGTCGGGGGAGGGGCGGGATGGCCACTGAAGCTTTCTTT
CDR3: CASRGRGGMATEAFF
size: few
D: NA
V: TRBV12-3/TRBV12-4
J: TRBJ1-1

DNA: TGTGCCAGCAGTGATTGGAAGGGGGCCCGGGAAAAACTGTTTTTT
CDR3: CASSDWKGAREKLFF
size: few
D: TRBD1
V: TRBV6-1
J: TRBJ1-4

DNA: TGCAGTCTCCAGGGACAGGGATACTACGAGCAGTACTTC
CDR3: CSLQGQGYYEQYF
size: NA
D: TRBD1
V: TRBV20-1
J: TRBJ2-7

DNA: TGTGCTAGTGGTTCCCCGGACAGGGTCTACGAGCAGTACTTC
CDR3: CASGSPDRVYEQYF
size: NA
D: TRBD1
V: TRBV12-5
J: TRBJ2-7

DNA: TGTGCCAGCAGCTTAGAGGTAGCGGCCCTCACAGATACGCAGTATTTT
CDR3: CASSLEVAALTDTQYF
size: many
D: NA
V: TRBV7-2
J: TRBJ2-3

DNA: TGTGCCAGCAGCTTAGACCCGGGGGGGCTAAACGAGCAGTACTTC
CDR3: CASSLDPGGLNEQYF
size: few
D: TRBD2
V: TRBV7-2
J: TRBJ2-7

DNA: TGTGCCAGCAGCCCCAGTAGCGGGGCCTACAATGAGCAGTTCTTC
CDR3: CASSPSSGAYNEQFF
size: many
D: TRBD2
V: TRBV7-2
J: TRBJ2-1

DNA: TGTGCCAGCAGCTTAGCGCCTGTGGGCAGGGATGAAAAACTGTTTTTT
CDR3: CASSLAPVGRDEKLFF
size: many
D: NA
V: TRBV7-2
J: TRBJ1-4

DNA: TGTGCCAGCAGCCATCGGACGGGGAAGGGGCAGTACTTC
CDR3: CASSHRTGKGQYF
size: NA
D: NA
V: TRBV7-8
J: TRBJ2-7

DNA: TGTGCCAGCAGTTTAGGCCAGGGAAGATGGCCCCTCCACTTT
CDR3: CASSLGQGRWPLHF
size: NA
D: NA
V: TRBV27
J: TRBJ1-6

DNA: TGTGCCAGCAGGCGGGGTCTCCAAGAGACCCAGTACTTC
CDR3: CASRRGLQETQYF
size: many
D: NA
V: TRBV7-2
J: TRBJ2-5

DNA: TGTGCCAGCAGCCATAATGGTGGGGCGGCCTACAATGAGCAGTTCTTC
CDR3: CASSHNGGAAYNEQFF
size: NA
D: NA
V: TRBV11-3
J: TRBJ2-1

DNA: TGTGCCAGCAGTTCCGACAGGGATAGCAAAAACATTCAGTACTTC
CDR3: CASSSDRDSKNIQYF
size: few
D: TRBD1
V: TRBV6-5
J: TRBJ2-4

DNA: TGTGCCAGCAGCTCGGACATTGTTAGGACTGAAGCTTTCTTT
CDR3: CASSSDIVRTEAFF
size: many
D: NA
V: TRBV7-8
J: TRBJ1-1

DNA: TGTGCCAGTAGTCCCAGGTCCACAGATAGGCAGTATTTT
CDR3: CASSPRSTDRQYF
size: NA
D: NA
V: TRBV19
J: TRBJ2-3

DNA: TGTGCCAGCAGTGAGCGTCGGGGGAACACCGGGGAGCTGTTTTTT
CDR3: CASSERRGNTGELFF
size: NA
D: NA
V: TRBV2
J: TRBJ2-2

DNA: TGTGCCAGCTATCAATCGAACACCGGGGAGCTGTTTTTT
CDR3: CASYQSNTGELFF
size: NA
D: NA
V: TRBV2
J: TRBJ2-2

DNA: TGTGCCAGCAGCTTACGGCGGGAGGGGAATGAGCAGTTCTTC
CDR3: CASSLRREGNEQFF
size: few
D: TRBD2
V: TRBV7-8
J: TRBJ2-1

DNA: TGTGCCAGCAGCGCGAGCGGGATTATTACAGATACGCAGTATTTT
CDR3: CASSASGIITDTQYF
size: few
D: TRBD2
V: TRBV7-2
J: TRBJ2-3